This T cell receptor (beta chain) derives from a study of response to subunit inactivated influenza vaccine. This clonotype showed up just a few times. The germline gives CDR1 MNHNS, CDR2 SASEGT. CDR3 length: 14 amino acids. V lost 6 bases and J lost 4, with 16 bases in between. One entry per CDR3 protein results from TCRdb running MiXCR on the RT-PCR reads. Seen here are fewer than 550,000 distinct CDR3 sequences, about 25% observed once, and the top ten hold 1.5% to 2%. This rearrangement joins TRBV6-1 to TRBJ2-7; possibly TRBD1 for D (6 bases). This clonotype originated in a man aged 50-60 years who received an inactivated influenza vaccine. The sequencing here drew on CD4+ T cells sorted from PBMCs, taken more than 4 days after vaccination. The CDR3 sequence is CASRAGTRLYEQYF. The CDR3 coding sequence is TGTGCCAGCAGAGCCGGGACAAGACTTTACGAGCAGTACTTC.